A selection of T cell receptor beta chains follows, all from one sample in a study of cytomegalovirus exposure and HLA in healthy donors. The table came from immunoSEQ multiplex PCR; TCRdb's copy has only in-frame clones and leaves some out. There are roughly 150,000 clones in the sample; roughly 70% occur only once, and approximately 5.4% lies in the top ten. The sample consisted of PBMCs. The receptors stem from a woman aged 18-35 years in good health and CMV-seropositive. The CDR3 runs from the conserved cysteine through the conserved F or W. The D gene is left open where the match is weak. Size is omitted from some rows. Given values are once, few, many or a class for expanded clones.

TRBJ2-7 TRBV5-6 TRBD2 few CASSYSGLAIGEQYF TGTGCCAGCAGCTATTCCGGACTAGCGATCGGCGAGCAGTACTTC
TRBJ2-1 TRBV4-1 NA NA CASSQDRGGSSYNEQFF TGCGCCAGCAGCCAAGATAGGGGGGGCAGCTCCTACAATGAGCAGTTCTTC
TRBJ2-3 TRBV28 NA once CASHRGGSTDTQYF TGTGCCAGCCACAGGGGGGGTAGCACAGATACGCAGTATTTT
TRBJ2-7 TRBV27 NA NA CASSLQGLTYEQYF TGTGCCAGCAGTTTACAGGGGCTAACCTACGAGCAGTACTTC
TRBJ2-3 TRBV6-1 NA once CASSQTPSSTDTQYF TGTGCCAGCAGTCAGACACCCTCGAGCACAGATACGCAGTATTTT
TRBJ2-1 TRBV7-3 TRBD2 NA CASSSETSGVGEQFF TGTGCCAGCAGCTCTGAGACTAGCGGGGTAGGGGAGCAGTTCTTC
TRBJ2-7 TRBV15 NA NA CATSRDYSRALEQYF TGTGCCACCAGCAGAGATTACAGCAGGGCCCTGGAGCAGTACTTC
TRBJ2-5 TRBV27 NA NA CASPIGAGVAPGETQYF TGTGCCAGCCCCATAGGCGCAGGGGTCGCCCCCGGGGAGACCCAGTACTTC
TRBJ1-4 TRBV19 NA NA CASSIDSESEKLFF TGTGCCAGTAGTATAGATTCGGAGTCGGAAAAACTGTTTTTT
TRBJ1-5 TRBV6-5 TRBD1 NA CASRQGAEQPQHF TGTGCCAGCAGACAGGGGGCGGAACAGCCCCAGCATTTT
TRBJ1-6 TRBV27 NA NA CASGDPGRPLHF TGTGCCAGCGGCGACCCAGGTAGACCCCTCCACTTT
TRBJ2-5 TRBV11-2 NA NA CASSPRRVWIETQYF TGTGCCAGCAGCCCCCGACGGGTGTGGATCGAGACCCAGTACTTC